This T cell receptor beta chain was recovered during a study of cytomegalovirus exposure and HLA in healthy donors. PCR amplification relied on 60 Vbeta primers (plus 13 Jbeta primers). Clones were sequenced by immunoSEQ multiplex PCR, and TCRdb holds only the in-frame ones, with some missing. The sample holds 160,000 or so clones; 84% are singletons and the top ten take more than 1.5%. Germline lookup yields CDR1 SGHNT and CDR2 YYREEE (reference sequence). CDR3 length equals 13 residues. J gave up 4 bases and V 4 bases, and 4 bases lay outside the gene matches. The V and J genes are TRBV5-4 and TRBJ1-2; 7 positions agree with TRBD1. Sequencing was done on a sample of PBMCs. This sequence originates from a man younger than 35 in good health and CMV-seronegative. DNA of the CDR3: TGTGCCAGCAGCCTGGGGACAGTCTATGGCTACACCTTC. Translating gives CASSLGTVYGYTF.